The 19 T cell receptor beta chains below were found in one sample sequenced in a study. TCRdb re-derived calls from the 5' RACE reads in MiXCR, one entry per CDR3 protein. This sample carries roughly 40,000 distinct CDR3 sequences, about 19% of them seen once, and the ten largest clones take 2.5% to 3%. Sequenced material: naive CD4+ T cells sorted from a lymph node. Noted subset: naive CD4+ T cells, CD4+CD45RA+CD25-. The receptors come from a female donor with breast cancer.

The chain has TRBV9 and TRBJ2-1; D unresolved. Germline-derived CDR1 and CDR2 are SGDLS and YYNGEE. The CDR3 runs to 13 residues. The V gene lost 2 bases and the J gene lost 5 bases, with 8 bases spanning the gap. The CDR3 loop reads CASSVGPDNEQFF. The CDR3 nucleotides are TGTGCCAGCAGCGTTGGACCAGACAATGAGCAGTTCTTC. Supplemented by reference TRBV9 and TRBJ2-1, the full variable domain reads DSGVTQTPKHLITATGQRVTLRCSPRSGDLSVYWYQQSLDQGLQFLIQYYNGEERAKGNILERFSAQQFPDLHSELNLSSLELGDSALYFCASSVGPDNEQFFGPGTRLTVL.

In this sample, this clonotype turned up many times. The chain recombines TRBV2 with TRBJ1-1, with D hard to call. This CDR3 spans 12 amino acids. V dropped 4 bases and J dropped 1 base, with 4 bases sitting between them. CDR1 is SNHLY and CDR2 is FYNNEI in the germline V gene. CDR3 DNA: TGTGCCAGCAGTGGACCGAACACTGAAGCTTTCTTT. It translates to CASSGPNTEAFF.

This clonotype has more than one count but fewer than ten. The chain combines TRBV5-1 with TRBJ2-3; D might be TRBD1 (6 bases). Germline V gene data show CDR1 as SGHRS and CDR2 as YFSETQ. V shed 2 bases and J shed 1 base, with 8 bases lying between them. The CDR3 runs 14 residues. The CDR3 DNA sequence: TGCGCCAGCAGCTTACAGGGAGGCACAGATACGCAGTATTTT. As protein: CASSLQGGTDTQYF.

This sequence joins TRBV5-1 and TRBJ2-7; weak D call: TRBD2 (6 bases). The CDR3 contains 14 residues. The germline V gene encodes CDR1 SGHRS and CDR2 YFSETQ. Trimming removed 1 base at V and 1 base at J, with 9 bases between. For the CDR3, the DNA is TGCGCCAGCAGCTTGTTGGAGGGGTCCTACGAGCAGTACTTC. It yields the protein CASSLLEGSYEQYF.

The genes are TRBV20-1 and TRBJ2-1; TRBD1 or TRBD2 may be the D gene (6 bases each). Deletions cut 5 bases from V and 8 bases from J, with 16 bases between. CDR3 size: 13 residues. Germline CDR1 and CDR2: DFQATT and SNEGSKA (reference sequence). The CDR3 sequence is CSAPGAASHEQFF. The CDR3 nucleotides are TGCAGTGCTCCGGGGGCCGCCAGCCATGAGCAGTTCTTC.

Many counts were recorded for this clonotype. V gene TRBV7-9 combines with J gene TRBJ1-2, with TRBD1 identical over 10 bases. The CDR3 is 13 amino acids. From germline, CDR1 is SEHNR and CDR2 FQNEAQ (reference sequence). The J segment lost 6 bases and the V segment lost 4 bases, leaving 2 bases of the junction unmatched. For the CDR3, the DNA is TGTGCCAGCAGCTCTGGACAGGGGGATGGCTACACCTTC. Its protein is CASSSGQGDGYTF.

This clonotype was seen ten or more times. The chain joins TRBV6-5 to TRBJ1-1; D ambiguous. V lost 6 bases and J lost 6, with 11 bases in between. Germline V gene data show CDR1 as MNHEY and CDR2 as SVGAGI. This CDR3 is built from 12 residues. CDR3 loop: CASRPGPAEAFF. The CDR3 coding sequence is TGTGCCAGCAGACCCGGACCCGCTGAAGCTTTCTTT.

The chain recombines TRBV24-1 with TRBJ2-3, with TRBD1 identical over 8 bases. The V gene's germline CDR1 is KGHDR and CDR2 SFDVKD. Germline trimming cut 3 bases from V and 0 bases from J; bases unmatched to any gene: 4. The CDR3 loop spans 16 amino acids. CDR3 in amino acids: CATSDPGTGSTDTQYF. In DNA, the CDR3 is TGTGCCACCAGTGATCCTGGGACAGGCAGCACAGATACGCAGTATTTT.

This clonotype was counted a few times. This rearrangement joins TRBV6-5 to TRBJ2-5, with D perhaps matching TRBD2 (5 bases). V was cut by 1 base and J by 7 bases, with 13 bases left in between. There are 14 residues in the CDR3. Germline V lookup: CDR1 MNHEY, CDR2 SVGAGI. DNA for the CDR3: TGTGCCAGCAGTTACTTACTAGGAGGTGCGACCCAGTACTTC. Translated, it gives CASSYLLGGATQYF.

The chain links TRBV2 to TRBJ2-7, with D tentatively TRBD1 (6 bases). Trimming removed 7 bases at V and 6 bases at J, with 10 bases between. The CDR3 totals 11 residues. From germline, CDR1 is SNHLY and CDR2 FYNNEI. The CDR3 is CASTRGPEQYF. CDR3 DNA sequence: TGTGCCAGCACCAGGGGCCCCGAGCAGTACTTC.

In regard to this clonotype: A read error may be the cause here, since a much bigger clone is one base away. The gene calls are TRBV28 and TRBJ2-7; either TRBD1 or TRBD2 may supply D (6 bases each). Germline V lookup: CDR1 MDHEN, CDR2 SYDVKM. This CDR3 comprises 19 residues. In DNA form, the CDR3 reads TGTGCCGGCAGTTTCCGATCCGGGGGCTCCACCCCGCAGGCCTACGAGCAGTACTTC. It is translated as CAGSFRSGGSTPQAYEQYF. Using reference TRBV28 and TRBJ2-7 for the parts outside the CDR3, the full variable domain is DVKVTQSSRYLVKRTGEKVFLECVQDMDHENMFWYRQDPGLGLRLIYFSYDVKMKEKGDIPEGYSVSREKKERFSLILESASTNQTSMYLCAGSFRSGGSTPQAYEQYFGPGTRLTVT.

This clonotype was found a few times. The chain employs TRBV10-3 and TRBJ2-3; 8 positions match TRBD2. The V and J ends lost 7 bases and 1 base, in that order; junction bases with no gene match: 4. Germline CDR1 and CDR2: ENHRY and SYGVKD. The CDR3 contains 14 residues. CDR3 coding DNA: TGTGCCATCACCGGGACTAGGGGCACAGATACGCAGTATTTT. This codes for CAITGTRGTDTQYF.

The sample holds many counts of this clonotype. The chain has TRBV5-1 and TRBJ2-7; D uncertain. The germline gives CDR1 SGHRS, CDR2 YFSETQ. The CDR3 contains 11 residues. Trimming left V 0 bases short and J 4 bases short, with 2 bases between. The CDR3 loop reads CASSLEYEQYF. CDR3 nucleotide sequence: TGCGCCAGCAGCTTGGAATACGAGCAGTACTTC.

This rearrangement joins TRBV30 to TRBJ2-4; D is possibly TRBD1 or TRBD2 (5 bases each). Trimming pared 5 bases from V and 3 bases from J, leaving 23 bases between. There are 17 residues in the CDR3. Germline lookup yields CDR1 GTSNPN and CDR2 SVGIG (reference sequence). CDR3 in DNA: TGTGCCTGGCAGAGAGGGACCCTAAAATCGGGCAAAAACATTCAGTACTTC. It codes for CAWQRGTLKSGKNIQYF.

The genes are TRBV5-1 and TRBJ2-1, with 8 bases lining up with TRBD2. The CDR3 is 15 residues long. The ends lost 7 bases at V and 6 bases at J; junction bases unmatched: 12. Germline CDR1 and CDR2: SGHRS and YFSETQ. The CDR3 region has the DNA TGCGCCAGCGGACCGGGACTAGAATCGGTCAATGAGCAGTTCTTC. Its protein product is CASGPGLESVNEQFF.

This clonotype was seen more than once but under ten times. V gene TRBV28 combines with J gene TRBJ2-3; possible D gene TRBD2, 7 bases. Trimming left V 8 bases short and J 5 bases short, with 11 bases between. Germline V gives CDR1 MDHEN, CDR2 SYDVKM. CDR3 length: 12 amino acids. The CDR3 DNA reads TGTGCCAGCCGAGCGGGACAAGATACGCAGTATTTT. This encodes CASRAGQDTQYF.

Note on this clonotype: This sequence may be a read error, since a much larger clone differs from it by one base. Without the conserved terminal phenylalanine or tryptophan, this CDR3 likely stems from a read error. V gene TRBV7-9 combines with J gene TRBJ2-7; D uncertain. V lost 5 bases and J 3 bases, leaving 8 bases between the germline ends. Germline CDR1 is SEHNR and CDR2 is FQNEAQ (reference sequence). This CDR3 comprises 12 residues. The CDR3 DNA reads TGTGCCAGCAGCCTTTCTGGCTACGAGCAGTACCTC. It yields the protein CASSLSGYEQYL.

The chain couples TRBV5-6 to TRBJ2-3; TRBD2 aligns across 11 bases. J was trimmed by 0 bases and V by 1 base; bases with no gene match: 4. The CDR3 sequence is 17 residues long. Germline V gene data show CDR1 as SGHDT and CDR2 as YYEEEE. CDR3 amino acids: CASSLLAGGPSTDTQYF. CDR3 sequence (DNA): TGTGCCAGCAGCTTGTTAGCGGGAGGGCCGAGCACAGATACGCAGTATTTT.

This clonotype has ten or more counts. The chain employs TRBV4-1 and TRBJ2-1; no clear D. The CDR3 length is 18 residues. Trimming took off 2 bases at V and 0 bases at J, with 17 bases between the two ends. CDR1 is MGHRA, CDR2 YSYEKL, per germline. CDR3: CASSQLDLIHVSYNEQFF. In DNA form, the CDR3 reads TGCGCCAGCAGCCAACTCGACCTTATCCATGTCTCCTACAATGAGCAGTTCTTC.